This T cell receptor beta chain was captured by sequencing in a study of T cell responses to AZD1222 COVID-19 vaccine. General observations from the study: The donor cohort was predominantly white British with a female majority, and clonal diversity may have been underestimated. Nearly half of spike-specific TCRs reportedly go after variant regions that carry no mutations.

Concerning this clone: Its antigen is not identified.

The protocol was immunoSEQ multiplex PCR, while the TCRdb copy is restricted to in-frame clones and leaves out a portion. In the table there are 150,000 to 200,000 clones, over 90% of which are singletons. This CDR3 is built from 18 residues. CDR1 and CDR2 from the germline V gene are SGHDT and YYEEEE. V lost 0 bases and J lost 0; bases outside the gene matches: 9. This clonotype was sampled from an adult in good health. The J gene is TRBJ1-5, the V gene TRBV5-6, with 7 bases matching TRBD1. Source: peripheral blood, taken on day 0 of AZD1222 vaccination. The CDR3 region has the DNA TGTGCCAGCAGCTTGGCGGGACAGCTCGTATATAGCAATCAGCCCCAGCATTTT. This encodes CASSLAGQLVYSNQPQHF. The full variable domain, in which reference TRBV5-6 and TRBJ1-5 provide the parts outside the CDR3, is DAGVTQSPTHLIKTRGQQVTLRCSPKSGHDTVSWYQQALGQGPQFIFQYYEEEERQRGNFPDRFSGHQFPNYSSELNVNALLLGDSALYLCASSLAGQLVYSNQPQHFGDGTRLSIL.